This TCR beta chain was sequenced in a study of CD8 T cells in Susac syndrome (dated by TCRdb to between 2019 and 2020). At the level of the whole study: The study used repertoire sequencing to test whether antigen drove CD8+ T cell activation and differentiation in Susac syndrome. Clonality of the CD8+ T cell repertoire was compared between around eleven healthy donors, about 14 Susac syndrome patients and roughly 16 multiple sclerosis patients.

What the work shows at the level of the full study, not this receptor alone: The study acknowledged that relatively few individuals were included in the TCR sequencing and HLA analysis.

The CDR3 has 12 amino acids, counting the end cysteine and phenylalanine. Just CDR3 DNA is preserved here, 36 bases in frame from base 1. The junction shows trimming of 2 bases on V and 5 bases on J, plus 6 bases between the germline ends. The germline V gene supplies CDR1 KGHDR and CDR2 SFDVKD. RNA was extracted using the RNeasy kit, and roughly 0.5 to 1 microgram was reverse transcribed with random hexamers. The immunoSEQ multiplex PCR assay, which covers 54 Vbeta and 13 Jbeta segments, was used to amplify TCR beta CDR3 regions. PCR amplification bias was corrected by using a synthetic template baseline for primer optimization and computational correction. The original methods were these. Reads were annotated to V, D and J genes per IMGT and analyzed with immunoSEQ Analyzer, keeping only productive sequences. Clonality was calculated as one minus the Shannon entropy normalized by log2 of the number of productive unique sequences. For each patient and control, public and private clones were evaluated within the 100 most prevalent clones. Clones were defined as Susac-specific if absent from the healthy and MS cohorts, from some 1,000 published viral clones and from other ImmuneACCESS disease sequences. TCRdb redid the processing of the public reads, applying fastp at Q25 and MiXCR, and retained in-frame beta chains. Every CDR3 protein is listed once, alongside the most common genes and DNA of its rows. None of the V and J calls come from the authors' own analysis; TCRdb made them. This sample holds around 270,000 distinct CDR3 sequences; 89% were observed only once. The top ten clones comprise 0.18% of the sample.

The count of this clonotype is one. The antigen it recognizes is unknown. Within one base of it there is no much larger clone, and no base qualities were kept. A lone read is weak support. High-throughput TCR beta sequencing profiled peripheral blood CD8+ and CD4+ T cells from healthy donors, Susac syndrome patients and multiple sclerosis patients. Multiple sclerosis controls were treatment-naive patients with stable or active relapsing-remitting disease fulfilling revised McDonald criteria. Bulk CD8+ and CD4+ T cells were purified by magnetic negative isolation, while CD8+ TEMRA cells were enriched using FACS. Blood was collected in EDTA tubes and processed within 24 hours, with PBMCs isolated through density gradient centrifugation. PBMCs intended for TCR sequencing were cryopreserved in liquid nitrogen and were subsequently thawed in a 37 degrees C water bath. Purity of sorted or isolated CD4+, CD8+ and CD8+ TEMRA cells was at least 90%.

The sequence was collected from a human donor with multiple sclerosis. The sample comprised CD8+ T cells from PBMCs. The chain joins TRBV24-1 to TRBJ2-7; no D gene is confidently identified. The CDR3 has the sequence CATSDSSHEQYF. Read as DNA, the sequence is TGTGCCACCAGTGATTCAAGTCACGAGCAGTACTTC.